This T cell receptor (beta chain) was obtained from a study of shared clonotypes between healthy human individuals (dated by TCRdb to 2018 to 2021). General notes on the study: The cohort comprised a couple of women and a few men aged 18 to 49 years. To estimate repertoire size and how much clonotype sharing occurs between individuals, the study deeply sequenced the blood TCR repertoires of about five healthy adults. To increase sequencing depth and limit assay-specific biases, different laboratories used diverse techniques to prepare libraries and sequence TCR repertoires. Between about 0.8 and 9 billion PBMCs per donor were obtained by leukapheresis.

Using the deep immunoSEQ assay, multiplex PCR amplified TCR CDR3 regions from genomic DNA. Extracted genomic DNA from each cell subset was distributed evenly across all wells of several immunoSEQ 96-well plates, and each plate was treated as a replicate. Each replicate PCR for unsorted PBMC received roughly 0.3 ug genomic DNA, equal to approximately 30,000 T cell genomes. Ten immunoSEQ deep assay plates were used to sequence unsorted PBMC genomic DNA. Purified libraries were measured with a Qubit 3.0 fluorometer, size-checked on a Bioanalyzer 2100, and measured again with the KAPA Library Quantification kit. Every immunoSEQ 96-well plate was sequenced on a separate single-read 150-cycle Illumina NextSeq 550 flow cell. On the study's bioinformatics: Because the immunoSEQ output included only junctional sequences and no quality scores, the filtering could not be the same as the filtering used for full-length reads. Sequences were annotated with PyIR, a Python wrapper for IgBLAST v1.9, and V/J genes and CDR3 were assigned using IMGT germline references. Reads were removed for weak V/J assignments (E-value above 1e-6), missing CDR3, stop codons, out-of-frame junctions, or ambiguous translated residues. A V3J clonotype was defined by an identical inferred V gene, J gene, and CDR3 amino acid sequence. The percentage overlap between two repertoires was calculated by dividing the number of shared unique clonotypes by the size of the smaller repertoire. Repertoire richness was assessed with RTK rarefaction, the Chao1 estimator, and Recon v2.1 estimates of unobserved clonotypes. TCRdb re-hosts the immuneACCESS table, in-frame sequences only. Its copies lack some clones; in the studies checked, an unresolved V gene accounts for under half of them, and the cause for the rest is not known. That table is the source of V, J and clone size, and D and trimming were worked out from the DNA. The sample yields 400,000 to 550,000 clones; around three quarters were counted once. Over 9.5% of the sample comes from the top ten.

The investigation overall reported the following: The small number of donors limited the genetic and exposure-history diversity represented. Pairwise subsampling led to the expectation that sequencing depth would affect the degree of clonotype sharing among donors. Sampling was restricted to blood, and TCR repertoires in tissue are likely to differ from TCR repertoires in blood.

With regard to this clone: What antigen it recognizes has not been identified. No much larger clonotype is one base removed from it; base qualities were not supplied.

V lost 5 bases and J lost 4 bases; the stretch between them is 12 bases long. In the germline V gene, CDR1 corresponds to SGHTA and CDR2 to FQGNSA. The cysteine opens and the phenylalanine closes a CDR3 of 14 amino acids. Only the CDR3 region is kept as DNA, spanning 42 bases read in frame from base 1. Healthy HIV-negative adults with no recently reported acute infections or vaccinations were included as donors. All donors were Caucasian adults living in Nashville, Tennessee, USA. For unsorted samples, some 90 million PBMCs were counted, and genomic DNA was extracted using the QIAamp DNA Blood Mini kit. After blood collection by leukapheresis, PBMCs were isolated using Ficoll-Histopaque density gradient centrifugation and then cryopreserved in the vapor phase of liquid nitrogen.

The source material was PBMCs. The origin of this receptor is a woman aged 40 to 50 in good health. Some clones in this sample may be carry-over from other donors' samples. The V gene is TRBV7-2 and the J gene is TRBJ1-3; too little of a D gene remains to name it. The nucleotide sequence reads TGTGCCAGCAGCCCCACGCTGGCCGGAAACACCATATATTTT. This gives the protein CASSPTLAGNTIYF.